What follows describes a single TCR beta chain. Its cognate antigen is unknown. The PCR employed 60 Vbeta primers together with 13 Jbeta primers. Only in-frame clones appear in the TCRdb table, and some are missing; sequencing was by immunoSEQ multiplex PCR. The sample holds approximately 150,000 clones, roughly 79% seen once. These data belong to a study of cytomegalovirus exposure and HLA in healthy donors. About the research overall: Out of fewer than 400 genotyped donors, roughly 83% belonged to the Caucasian-associated ancestry cluster.

The germline V and J ends were trimmed by 6 bases and 2 bases, with 15 bases remaining between them. Germline V gives CDR1 ENHRY, CDR2 SYGVKD. CDR3 length: 15 residues. General study points: It was 150 to 200 TCR beta chains that were listed as cytomegalovirus-associated.

The specimen was PBMCs. V usage is TRBV10-3 and J usage is TRBJ2-3, with D maybe TRBD1 (5 bases). This TCR was recovered from a male donor in good health and CMV-seropositive. The CDR3 sequence is CAIRPTENFTDTQYF. CDR3 bases: TGTGCCATCAGGCCGACAGAGAACTTCACAGATACGCAGTATTTT.